The next 31 T cell receptor beta chains were all read from a single sample in a study of monozygotic twins with inflammatory bowel disease (dated by TCRdb to the late 2010s). Library preparation was by 5' RACE. Instrument on record: Illumina HiSeq 2500. Once TCRdb had reprocessed the reads, it stored one entry per CDR3 protein sequence and supplied no DNA. In this sample's table one finds some 100,000 distinct CDR3 sequences. The ten most abundant clones make up roughly an eighth of the sample. Sequencing was done on a sample of blood. The receptors here all came from a human donor with ulcerative colitis or Crohn's disease, or a healthy co-twin of an affected twin (not recorded which).

This rearrangement joins TRBV6-1 to TRBJ2-2; checking the TCRdb D call of TRBD2 is not possible without DNA. The length of the CDR3 is 17 residues. Germline loops: CDR1 MNHNS, CDR2 SASEGT. CDR3 loop: CASSPPSGGPNTGELFF.

The chain uses TRBV4-1 and TRBJ2-4; the TCRdb D gene call, TRBD2, has no DNA to confirm it. CDR1 MGHRA and CDR2 YSYEKL come from the germline V gene. The CDR3 length is 17 residues. The CDR3 region is CASSQALAVLAKNMQYF.

This chain connects TRBV29-1 to TRBJ2-7. CDR1 is SQVTM and CDR2 is ANQGSEA in the germline V gene. The CDR3 runs to 16 residues. The CDR3 region is CSVEDTASGGSYEQYF.

The V gene is TRBV18, the J gene TRBJ1-3; TCRdb's assignment of TRBD1 cannot be checked, as there is no DNA. CDR3 length: 15 residues. Germline V lookup: CDR1 KGHSH, CDR2 LQKENI. The CDR3 loop reads CASSPPPGQGNTIYF. Full variable domain (outside the CDR3, taken from reference TRBV18 and TRBJ1-3): NAGVMQNPRHLVRRRGQEARLRCSPMKGHSHVYWYRQLPEEGLKFMVYLQKENIIDESGMPKERFSAEFPKEGPSILRIQQVVRGDSAAYFCASSPPPGQGNTIYFGEGSWLTVV.

The V gene is TRBV3-1, the J gene TRBJ2-7; TCRdb's D gene call, TRBD1, goes unchecked for lack of DNA. This CDR3 region has 12 residues. CDR1 is LGHDT and CDR2 is YNNKEL in the germline V gene (reference sequence). Here the CDR3 reads CASSQTGGEQYF.

This chain links TRBV5-1 with TRBJ2-5; the TCRdb D gene call, TRBD2, has no DNA to confirm it. This CDR3 comprises 14 residues. Germline-derived CDR1 and CDR2 are SGHRS and YFSETQ. Here the CDR3 reads CASSIISGSETQYF.

The chain is built from TRBV4-2 and TRBJ2-1; TCRdb calls TRBD1, which cannot be checked without DNA. CDR1 and CDR2 from the germline V gene are LGHNA and YNFKEQ. CDR3 size: 18 residues. The chain's CDR3 is CASSQHGGALSSYNEQFF.

The rearrangement joins TRBV12-3 or TRBV12-4 to TRBJ2-5. This CDR3 is 14 amino acids long. The CDR3 here is CASSLAASRETQYF.

This chain's CDR3 is CASSIAGDTTEAFF. V is TRBV9 and J is TRBJ1-1; absent DNA, TCRdb's TRBD1 call cannot be checked. Germline loops: CDR1 SGDLS, CDR2 YYNGEE. CDR3 length equals 14 residues.

The genes are TRBV7-9 and TRBJ2-1. CDR3 length: 14 residues. The V gene's germline CDR1 is SEHNR and CDR2 FQNEAQ (reference sequence). This CDR3 reads CAGKANPTDNEQFF.

This chain links TRBV5-1 with TRBJ2-1; TCRdb's assignment of TRBD1 cannot be checked, as there is no DNA. The CDR3 runs 14 residues. Germline loops: CDR1 SGHRS, CDR2 YFSETQ. CDR3 region: CASSSPDGYNEQFF.

The chain is built from TRBV3-1 and TRBJ2-7; TCRdb reports TRBD1, a call that lacks DNA to check it against. Germline V gene sequence: CDR1 LGHDT, CDR2 YNNKEL (reference sequence). CDR3 size: 14 residues. The CDR3 loop reads CASSLGGGSCEQYF.

This chain joins TRBV13 and TRBJ2-1; TCRdb gives TRBD1 as the D gene, but with no DNA this cannot be confirmed. Germline lookup yields CDR1 PRHDT and CDR2 FYEKMQ (reference sequence). The CDR3 is 21 residues long. The CDR3 here is CASSLNAGGDLIQLSYNEQFF.

The CDR3 sequence is CSVATGGGPYNEQFF. The chain recombines TRBV29-1 with TRBJ2-1; the TCRdb call, TRBD1, lacks DNA for checking. Per germline, CDR1 SQVTM and CDR2 ANQGSEA. This CDR3 is 15 amino acids long.

The V gene is TRBV4-2, the J gene TRBJ2-7; TCRdb names TRBD1, which stays unverified in the absence of DNA. The germline V gene has CDR1 LGHNA and CDR2 YNFKEQ. This CDR3 is built from 16 residues. The CDR3 here is CASSQDPGSGSYEQYF.

The J gene is TRBJ2-1, the V gene TRBV7-7; TCRdb proposes TRBD2, but this gene call is untestable without DNA. The germline V gene encodes CDR1 SSHAT and CDR2 FNYEAQ (reference sequence). The CDR3 is 17 residues long. The CDR3 here is CASSPEVPGLVNNEQFF.

The chain links TRBV10-2 to TRBJ1-5; TCRdb's D gene call, TRBD1, goes unchecked for lack of DNA. The germline CDR1 and CDR2 sequences are WSHSY and SAAADI. The CDR3 sequence is 12 residues long. CDR3 loop: CASWDTNQPQHF.

The V call is TRBV3-1, the J call TRBJ2-5; TCRdb proposes TRBD1, but this gene call is untestable without DNA. CDR3 length equals 14 residues. The germline V gene encodes CDR1 LGHDT and CDR2 YNNKEL (reference sequence). CDR3 sequence: CASSLDRGEETQYF.

The V gene is TRBV7-8, the J gene TRBJ2-1; without DNA, the TCRdb call of TRBD1 cannot be checked. This CDR3 region has 14 residues. Looked up from germline, CDR1 is SGHVS and CDR2 is FQNEAQ. CDR3 residues: CASSPEVQGNEQFF.

This rearrangement joins TRBV12-3 or TRBV12-4 to TRBJ1-5; no DNA is available, so the TRBD1 call from TCRdb remains unchecked. The CDR3 sequence is 13 residues long. The CDR3: CASSRTYNQPQHF.

The CDR3 reads CASRTSGTDTQYF. V usage is TRBV5-1 and J usage is TRBJ2-3; without DNA, the TCRdb call of TRBD2 cannot be checked. The germline gives CDR1 SGHRS, CDR2 YFSETQ. The CDR3 totals 13 residues.

The V call is TRBV5-5, the J call TRBJ1-5; the TCRdb D gene call, TRBD1, has no DNA to confirm it. CDR1 is SGHKS, CDR2 YYEKEE, per germline (reference sequence). The CDR3 is 14 amino acids. The CDR3 loop reads CASSLQGGNQPQHF.

This sequence joins TRBV19 and TRBJ2-3; without DNA, the TCRdb call of TRBD2 cannot be checked. Germline lookup yields CDR1 LNHDA and CDR2 SQIVND (reference sequence). This CDR3 is built from 14 residues. The CDR3 region is CASSIDRAEDTQYF.

J is TRBJ1-1 and V is TRBV3-1. The CDR3 runs 14 residues. Germline CDR1 LGHDT, CDR2 YNNKEL (reference sequence). CDR3 in amino acids: CASSQEGMNTEAFF.

The V call is TRBV7-9, the J call TRBJ1-2; absent DNA, TCRdb's TRBD1 call cannot be checked. The CDR3 consists of 13 residues. Germline CDR1 and CDR2: SEHNR and FQNEAQ (reference sequence). The CDR3 sequence is CASSSLWGSGYTF. Using reference TRBV7-9 and TRBJ1-2 for the parts outside the CDR3, the full variable domain is DTGVSQNPRHKITKRGQNVTFRCDPISEHNRLYWYRQTLGQGPEFLTYFQNEAQLEKSRLLSDRFSAERPKGSFSTLEIQRTEQGDSAMYLCASSSLWGSGYTFGSGTRLTVV.

The genes are TRBV20-1 and TRBJ2-5; TCRdb indicates TRBD1, and absent DNA this call remains unverified. The germline CDR1 and CDR2 sequences are DFQATT and SNEGSKA (reference sequence). The CDR3 contains 14 residues. CDR3 amino acids: CSARKQGNSETQYF.

The V call is TRBV29-1, the J call TRBJ2-1; with no DNA, the TCRdb D assignment of TRBD2 cannot be verified. The V gene's germline CDR1 is SQVTM and CDR2 ANQGSEA. The CDR3 consists of 16 residues. The CDR3 reads CSVGLAGLSSYNEQFF.

This sequence joins TRBV20-1 and TRBJ2-7; TCRdb proposes TRBD2, but this gene call is untestable without DNA. CDR1 is DFQATT, CDR2 SNEGSKA, per germline (reference sequence). The CDR3 sequence is 15 residues long. CDR3 region: CSAKTPGLGAAEQYF.

V gene TRBV12-3 or TRBV12-4 combines with J gene TRBJ1-2. The CDR3 has 12 amino acids. CDR3 amino acids: CASSPGYYGYTF.

The chain's CDR3 is CASSPTRGGNSPLHF. V and J are TRBV7-2 and TRBJ1-6; TCRdb designates TRBD1, a call that cannot be tested without DNA. This CDR3 contains 15 residues. Germline V gene sequence: CDR1 SGHTA, CDR2 FQGNSA.

J is TRBJ2-5 and V is TRBV28; the TCRdb call, TRBD1, lacks DNA for checking. The CDR3 length is 14 residues. CDR1 MDHEN and CDR2 SYDVKM come from the germline V gene. This CDR3 is CASSTPLSQETQYF.